This is a list of T cell receptor beta chains from one sample in a study of naive and memory T cell subsets. TCRdb ran MiXCR on the UMI-ligation and nested PCR reads and lists one entry per CDR3 protein. The sample lists tens of thousands of distinct CDR3 sequences; roughly 7.3% were seen once. Material for sequencing was central memory CD4+ T cells from blood. These TCRs come from a human donor in good health. The CDR3 runs from the conserved cysteine through the conserved F or W. The D gene is left open where the match is weak. Size tells how often a clone was seen (once, few, many) or the class of an expanded clone, and some rows leave it out.

D	V	J	size	CDR3	DNA
TRBD2	TRBV7-2	TRBJ2-5	many	CASSPERGGRETQYF	TGTGCCAGCAGCCCCGAGCGGGGGGGCAGAGAGACCCAGTACTTC
.	TRBV2	TRBJ2-1	few	CASSDRYNEQFF	TGTGCCAGCAGTGATAGGTACAATGAGCAGTTCTTC
.	TRBV9	TRBJ1-1	many	CASSAPKGDTQNTEAFF	TGTGCCAGCAGTGCCCCTAAGGGGGACACACAGAACACTGAAGCTTTCTTT
TRBD2	TRBV7-2	TRBJ2-2	few	CASSPEALAGASGTGELFF	TGTGCCAGCAGCCCCGAGGCGCTAGCGGGAGCGTCGGGCACCGGGGAGCTGTTTTTT
.	TRBV12-3/TRBV12-4	TRBJ1-2	many	CASKTRENYGYTF	TGTGCCAGCAAAACCAGGGAAAACTATGGCTACACCTTC
TRBD1	TRBV2	TRBJ1-4	many	CASRMDRPTEKLFF	TGTGCCAGCAGAATGGACAGGCCCACGGAAAAACTGTTTTTT
.	TRBV4-3	TRBJ2-3	many	CASSQGSALVTDTQYF	TGCGCCAGCAGCCAAGGGTCAGCGCTTGTCACAGATACGCAGTATTTT
.	TRBV10-3	TRBJ1-4	many	CAIRARGENEKLFF	TGTGCCATCAGGGCACGGGGGGAGAATGAAAAACTGTTTTTT
TRBD2	TRBV12-3/TRBV12-4	TRBJ2-1	few	CASTTPSSGRSGNEQFF	TGTGCCAGCACCACCCCGAGTAGCGGGAGATCGGGCAATGAGCAGTTCTTC
.	TRBV20-1	TRBJ1-1	many	CSAFRGGTLNTEAFF	TGCAGTGCTTTTCGGGGAGGGACCTTAAACACTGAAGCTTTCTTT
.	TRBV12-3/TRBV12-4	TRBJ1-1	many	CASRGLGGTEAFF	TGTGCCAGCAGGGGGTTGGGAGGCACTGAAGCTTTCTTT
.	TRBV12-3/TRBV12-4	TRBJ2-2	.	CASAQKNTGELFF	TGTGCCAGTGCTCAGAAAAACACCGGGGAGCTGTTTTTT
TRBD2	TRBV20-1	TRBJ2-7	few	CSARLASGTYEQYF	TGCAGTGCTAGGCTGGCTAGCGGAACCTACGAGCAGTACTTC
.	TRBV7-9	TRBJ2-4	few	CASSLAGTHTKNIQYF	TGTGCCAGCAGCTTAGCCGGGACCCACACTAAAAACATTCAGTACTTC
TRBD2	TRBV2	TRBJ2-3	.	CASSERTSGTGDTQYF	TGTGCCAGCAGTGAACGGACTAGCGGGACGGGAGATACGCAGTATTTT
TRBD1	TRBV20-1	TRBJ1-1	many	CSAQTGGSEAFF	TGCAGTGCACAGACAGGGGGCTCTGAGGCTTTCTTT
TRBD2	TRBV20-1	TRBJ2-3	.	CSARDSGVRWPTQYF	TGCAGTGCTAGAGATAGCGGGGTCCGGTGGCCTACGCAGTATTTT
.	TRBV7-9	TRBJ2-6	few	CASRPTTSGANVLTF	TGTGCCAGCAGACCGACCACCTCTGGGGCCAACGTCCTGACTTTC
.	TRBV27	TRBJ2-7	many	CASSPKPHPTISYEQYF	TGTGCCAGCAGTCCTAAACCTCACCCTACCATTTCCTACGAGCAGTACTTC
TRBD1	TRBV6-2/TRBV6-3	TRBJ1-5	few	CASRLTGTGALNQPQHF	TGTGCCAGCAGATTGACCGGGACAGGGGCCTTAAATCAGCCCCAGCATTTT
TRBD1	TRBV18	TRBJ2-2	.	CTSSPRTGAATGELFF	TGTACCAGCTCACCGCGGACAGGGGCGGCCACCGGGGAGCTGTTTTTT
.	TRBV7-9	TRBJ2-4	.	CASSGARAKNIQYF	TGTGCCAGCAGTGGGGCGAGAGCCAAAAACATTCAGTACTTC
.	TRBV18	TRBJ2-1	.	CASSRAPSYNEQFF	TGTGCCAGCTCCCGGGCGCCCTCCTACAATGAGCAGTTCTTC
.	TRBV7-2	TRBJ2-1	.	CASSRGAASYNEQFF	TGTGCCAGCAGTCGGGGGGCCGCCTCCTACAATGAGCAGTTCTTC
.	TRBV20-1	TRBJ2-1	many	CSARADGSSYNEQFF	TGCAGTGCTAGAGCGGACGGAAGCTCCTACAATGAGCAGTTCTTC
TRBD2	TRBV6-2/TRBV6-3	TRBJ2-1	.	CASSARTSGPTYNEQFF	TGTGCCAGCAGTGCCCGGACTAGCGGCCCAACCTACAATGAGCAGTTCTTC
.	TRBV7-8	TRBJ2-4	many	CASTTVLAKNIQYF	TGTGCCAGCACCACGGTTCTAGCCAAAAACATTCAGTACTTC
TRBD2	TRBV3-1	TRBJ2-3	few	CASSQPGEGPYF	TGTGCCAGCAGCCAACCGGGGGAGGGGCCGTATTTT
.	TRBV19	TRBJ1-5	many	CASSAPFFGNQPQHF	TGTGCCAGTAGTGCCCCGTTCTTTGGCAATCAGCCCCAGCATTTT
.	TRBV20-1	TRBJ2-4	many	CSAGALLAKNIQYF	TGCAGTGCTGGCGCCCTCCTAGCCAAAAACATTCAGTACTTC
TRBD1	TRBV24-1	TRBJ2-7	.	CATCSDRVYEQYF	TGTGCCACCTGCTCGGACAGGGTCTACGAGCAGTACTTC
.	TRBV20-1	TRBJ2-3	.	CSATNRLQGTDTQYF	TGCAGTGCCACCAATAGGCTCCAAGGCACAGATACGCAGTATTTT
.	TRBV4-2	TRBJ1-2	many	CASSQANYGYTF	TGTGCCAGCAGCCAGGCCAACTATGGCTACACCTTC
.	TRBV19	TRBJ2-3	many	CASSLTRGVNTDTQYF	TGTGCCAGTAGTCTCACGAGGGGAGTCAACACAGATACGCAGTATTTT
.	TRBV30	TRBJ1-2	many	CAWSRQEGGYTF	TGTGCCTGGAGTAGGCAGGAGGGAGGCTACACCTTC
.	TRBV29-1	TRBJ1-3	many	CSVDAGGNTIYF	TGCAGCGTTGATGCGGGCGGAAACACCATATATTTT
.	TRBV20-1	TRBJ1-6	many	CSAAPPGPNSPLHF	TGCAGTGCTGCCCCTCCGGGACCCAATTCACCCCTCCACTTT
.	TRBV3-1	TRBJ2-5	few	CASSPSKGVETQYF	TGTGCCAGCAGCCCGTCCAAGGGTGTTGAGACCCAGTACTTC
TRBD2	TRBV5-1	TRBJ2-1	.	CASSFSLAGGRNEQFF	TGCGCCAGCAGCTTCTCCCTAGCGGGGGGGCGCAATGAGCAGTTCTTC
TRBD1	TRBV5-6	TRBJ1-1	many	CASSRIRGHASMNTEAFF	TGTGCCAGCAGCCGAATCAGGGGGCATGCTAGCATGAACACTGAAGCTTTCTTT
.	TRBV7-2	TRBJ2-3	few	CASSLGRLGTDTQYF	TGTGCCAGCAGCTTAGGAAGGCTAGGCACAGATACGCAGTATTTT
.	TRBV5-1	TRBJ1-5	many	CASSLGNNQPQHF	TGCGCCAGCAGCTTGGGGAACAATCAGCCCCAGCATTTT
.	TRBV28	TRBJ2-3	.	CASSLTLPTQYF	TGTGCCAGCAGTTTGACCTTACCCACGCAGTATTTT
.	TRBV29-1	TRBJ2-2	many	CSVGTDGINTGELFF	TGCAGCGTGGGCACGGACGGAATTAACACCGGGGAGCTGTTTTTT
.	TRBV6-5	TRBJ1-1	few	CASRAIVTAYTEAFF	TGTGCCAGCAGGGCCATCGTGACAGCCTACACTGAAGCTTTCTTT
.	TRBV6-2/TRBV6-3	TRBJ1-5	few	CASSPFDRGRNQPQHF	TGTGCCAGCAGCCCCTTTGACAGAGGTAGGAATCAGCCCCAGCATTTT
TRBD2	TRBV9	TRBJ2-3	many	CASSHLTSASTDTQYF	TGTGCCAGCAGCCACCTGACTAGCGCCTCCACAGATACGCAGTATTTT
TRBD2	TRBV10-3	TRBJ2-3	.	CAIGRTSGSKTDTQYF	TGTGCCATCGGGCGAACTAGCGGGAGTAAAACAGATACGCAGTATTTT
TRBD2	TRBV7-2	TRBJ2-7	many	CASSSIAGGTYEQYF	TGTGCCAGCAGCTCCATAGCGGGGGGTACCTACGAGCAGTACTTC
.	TRBV12-3/TRBV12-4	TRBJ2-5	.	CASSLAAAKTQYF	TGTGCCAGCAGTTTAGCGGCCGCGAAGACCCAGTACTTC
TRBD1	TRBV6-2/TRBV6-3	TRBJ2-1	many	CASSYADRNENKQFF	TGTGCCAGCAGTTACGCGGACAGGAACGAAAATAAACAGTTCTTC
.	TRBV24-1	TRBJ2-1	few	CATSDRGWSSYNEQFF	TGTGCCACCAGTGACCGAGGATGGAGCTCCTACAATGAGCAGTTCTTC
.	TRBV30	TRBJ1-2	many	CAWSVRDHGYTF	TGTGCCTGGAGTGTACGAGACCATGGCTACACCTTC
TRBD2	TRBV14	TRBJ2-1	few	CASSQESSLLAGFDEQFF	TGTGCCAGCAGCCAAGAATCTAGCCTTCTAGCGGGCTTCGATGAGCAGTTCTTC
.	TRBV25-1	TRBJ1-3	.	CASSENRGSRGGNTIYF	TGTGCCAGCAGTGAAAATCGGGGCTCCAGGGGCGGAAACACCATATATTTT
TRBD2	TRBV20-1	TRBJ2-7	many	CSALTSSSYEQYF	TGCAGTGCTTTGACTAGCAGCTCCTACGAGCAGTACTTC
.	TRBV7-9	TRBJ1-2	many	CASSQTAYGYTF	TGTGCCAGCAGCCAGACAGCCTATGGCTACACCTTC
.	TRBV28	TRBJ1-3	few	CASSDPTRSSGNTIYF	TGTGCCAGCAGTGACCCGACAAGGAGCTCTGGAAACACCATATATTTT
.	TRBV20-1	TRBJ2-7	many	CSARDLPPEQYF	TGCAGTGCCAGGGACCTGCCTCCCGAGCAGTACTTC